This T cell receptor beta chain was sequenced in a study of T cell responses to AZD1222 COVID-19 vaccine. General study points: A mostly white British donor set with more females was recruited, and clonal diversity was possibly underestimated.

The germline gives CDR1 LGHDT, CDR2 YNNKEL (reference sequence). The CDR3 sequence is 13 residues long. The germline V and J ends were trimmed by 1 base and 14 bases, with 17 bases remaining between them. Comment on this clone: What it binds is unknown.

The repertoire was sequenced with immunoSEQ multiplex PCR; TCRdb's copy has only in-frame clones and lacks some. The sample has tens of thousands of clones; nearly 90% are singletons. The V gene is TRBV3-1 (or the pseudogene TRBV3-2), the J gene TRBJ1-2; a weak D match, TRBD1 (5 bases). The sample here was peripheral blood, taken 28 days after the second AZD1222 dose. This TCR was recovered from an adult who received the AZD1222 COVID-19 vaccine. DNA of the CDR3: TGTGCCAGCAGCCAAGTGACGACAAGGGGCTGTACCTTC. Residues: CASSQVTTRGCTF.